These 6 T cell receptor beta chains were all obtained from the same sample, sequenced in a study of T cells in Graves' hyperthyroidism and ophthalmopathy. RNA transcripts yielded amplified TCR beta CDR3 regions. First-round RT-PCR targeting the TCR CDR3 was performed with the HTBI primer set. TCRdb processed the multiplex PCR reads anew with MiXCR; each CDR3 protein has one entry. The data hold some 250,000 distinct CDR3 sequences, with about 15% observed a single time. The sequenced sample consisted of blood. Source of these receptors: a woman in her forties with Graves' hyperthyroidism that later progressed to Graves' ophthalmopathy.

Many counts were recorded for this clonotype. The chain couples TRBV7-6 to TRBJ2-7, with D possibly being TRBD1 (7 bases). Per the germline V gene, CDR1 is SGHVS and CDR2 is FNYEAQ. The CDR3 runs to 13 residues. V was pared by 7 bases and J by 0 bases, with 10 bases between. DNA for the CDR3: TGTGCCAGCACGCGGGACAGCTCCTACGAGCAGTACTTC. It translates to CASTRDSSYEQYF.

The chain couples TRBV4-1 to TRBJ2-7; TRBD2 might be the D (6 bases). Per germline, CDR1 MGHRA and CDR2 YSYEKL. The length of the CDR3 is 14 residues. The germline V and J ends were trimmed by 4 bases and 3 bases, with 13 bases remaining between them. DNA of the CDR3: TGCGCCAGCAGCCTTACTAGGAGGGACTACGAGCAGTACTTC. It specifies CASSLTRRDYEQYF.

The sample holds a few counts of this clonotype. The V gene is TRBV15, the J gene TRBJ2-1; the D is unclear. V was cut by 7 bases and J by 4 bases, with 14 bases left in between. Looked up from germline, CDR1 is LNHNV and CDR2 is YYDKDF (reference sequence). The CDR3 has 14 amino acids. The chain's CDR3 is CATNPFHKYNEQFF. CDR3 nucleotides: TGTGCCACCAATCCATTTCATAAGTACAATGAGCAGTTCTTC.

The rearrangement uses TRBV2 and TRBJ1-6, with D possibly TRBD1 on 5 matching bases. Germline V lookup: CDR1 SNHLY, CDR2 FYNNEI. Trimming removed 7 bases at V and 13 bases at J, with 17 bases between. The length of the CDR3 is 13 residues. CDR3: CASKWGGVSPLHF. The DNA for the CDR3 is TGTGCCAGCAAGTGGGGAGGGGTATCTCCCCTCCACTTT.

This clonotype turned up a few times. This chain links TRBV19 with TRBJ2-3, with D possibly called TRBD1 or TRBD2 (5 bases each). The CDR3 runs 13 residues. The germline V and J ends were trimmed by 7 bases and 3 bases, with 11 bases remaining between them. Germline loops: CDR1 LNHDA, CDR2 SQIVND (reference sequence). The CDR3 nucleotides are TGTGCCAGTAATACCGGGGCTACAGATACGCAGTATTTT. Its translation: CASNTGATDTQYF.

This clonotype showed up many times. The CDR3 loop is CASLFRQVWTEAFF. DNA for the CDR3: TGTGCCAGCCTCTTTAGACAGGTGTGGACTGAAGCTTTCTTT. The rearrangement joins TRBV6-1 to TRBJ1-1, with D perhaps TRBD1 (6 bases). From germline, CDR1 is MNHNS and CDR2 SASEGT. Trimming cost V 8 bases and J 5 bases, with 18 bases left between them. The CDR3 length is 14 residues.